The 11 T cell receptor beta chains presented below share a single source sample, sequenced in a study of CD8 T cells in ankylosing spondylitis. TCRdb reprocessed the 5' RACE reads with MiXCR, giving one entry per CDR3 protein. Among hundreds of thousands of distinct CDR3 sequences listed, roughly 24% were seen once. The specimen sequenced was blood, either unsorted or a sorted T cell fraction (not recorded which). Source of these receptors: a male donor with ankylosing spondylitis or in good health (not recorded which).

This clonotype has a count of ten or more. The chain uses TRBV6-5 and TRBJ1-1; D may be TRBD1 (6 bases). V dropped 4 bases and J dropped 4 bases, with 16 bases sitting between them. This CDR3 contains 15 residues. CDR1 is MNHEY and CDR2 is SVGAGI in the germline V gene. This CDR3 reads CASSLQGGGSTEAFF. Written as DNA, the CDR3 is TGTGCCAGCAGTTTACAGGGCGGGGGAAGCACTGAAGCTTTCTTT.

This clonotype has only a few counts. The J gene is TRBJ2-1, the V gene TRBV29-1; TRBD2 matches 7 bases. The CDR3 is 15 amino acids. V shed 6 bases, J shed 7 bases, and the junction held 15 bases outside the gene matches. The germline CDR1 and CDR2 sequences are SQVTM and ANQGSEA. The CDR3 loop reads CSVWAREKVRNEQFF. The CDR3 region has the DNA TGCAGCGTATGGGCGCGGGAGAAGGTTCGGAATGAGCAGTTCTTC.

This clonotype was seen only a few times. This rearrangement joins TRBV20-1 to TRBJ2-3; D is perhaps TRBD2 (6 bases). CDR3 length equals 15 residues. CDR1 DFQATT and CDR2 SNEGSKA come from the germline V gene (reference sequence). V was trimmed by 5 bases and J by 6 bases, leaving 21 bases between them. The CDR3 protein is CSAPAWERASDTQYF. The CDR3 bases are TGCAGTGCTCCTGCTTGGGAGCGGGCGTCCGATACGCAGTATTTT.

The CDR3 loop reads CASSLGGMSQTQYF. DNA of the CDR3: TGTGCCAGCAGCTTAGGCGGGATGTCTCAGACCCAGTACTTC. V is TRBV7-2 and J is TRBJ2-5; the D gene is possibly TRBD2 (6 bases). The V gene lost 1 base and the J gene lost 6 bases, with 12 bases spanning the gap. The CDR3 extends over 14 amino acids. The germline gives CDR1 SGHTA, CDR2 FQGNSA.

The chain uses TRBV20-1 and TRBJ2-3, with D possibly being TRBD2 (6 bases). The length of the CDR3 is 14 residues. The V and J ends lost 5 bases and 4 bases respectively, with 16 bases between them. Germline V gene sequence: CDR1 DFQATT, CDR2 SNEGSKA (reference sequence). The CDR3 region has the DNA TGCAGTGCTGTCCGACTAGATTTGTCAGATACGCAGTATTTT. This codes for CSAVRLDLSDTQYF.

This clonotype has a count of ten or more. The J gene is TRBJ1-1, the V gene TRBV3-1; unclear D gene. Germline V gene sequence: CDR1 LGHDT, CDR2 YNNKEL (reference sequence). The CDR3 is 13 residues long. V was pared by 1 base and J by 11 bases, with 14 bases between. CDR3 loop: CASSQVGRLVAFF. The CDR3 DNA is TGTGCCAGCAGCCAAGTTGGCAGACTTGTCGCTTTCTTT.

Worth noting for this clonotype: A much more abundant neighbour one base away suggests this may be a read error. Here the CDR3 DNA reads TGTGCCGGCAGCGTAGGCGGGAGGAATGAGCAGTTCTTC. Protein product: CAGSVGGRNEQFF. V gene TRBV9 combines with J gene TRBJ2-1; 8 bases are shared with TRBD2. This CDR3 comprises 13 residues. Germline CDR1 is SGDLS and CDR2 is YYNGEE.

This rearrangement joins TRBV29-1 to TRBJ2-3; 8 bases align to TRBD1. The germline V gene has CDR1 SQVTM and CDR2 ANQGSEA. The CDR3 loop spans 13 amino acids. Germline trimming cut 1 base from V and 4 bases from J; bases unmatched to any gene: 1. This CDR3 is CSVEGTGPDTQYF. CDR3 bases: TGCAGCGTTGAAGGGACAGGGCCAGATACGCAGTATTTT.

Many counts were recorded for this clonotype. J is TRBJ2-1 and V is TRBV20-1; 9 bases map to TRBD1. Germline V gene data show CDR1 as DFQATT and CDR2 as SNEGSKA (reference sequence). Unmatched junction bases numbered 7, after V lost 3 bases and J lost 7 bases. The CDR3 contains 14 residues. The CDR3 loop reads CSASVQGARNEQFF. The CDR3 nucleotides read TGCAGTGCTAGTGTACAGGGGGCTAGAAATGAGCAGTTCTTC.

V gene TRBV20-1 combines with J gene TRBJ1-1; D may be TRBD1 (5 bases). The CDR3 has 14 amino acids. V was pared by 1 base and J by 3 bases, with 12 bases between. Germline V CDR1 and CDR2: DFQATT, SNEGSKA (reference sequence). The CDR3 nucleotides read TGCAGTGCTAGAGCGGGACTTGACTACACTGAAGCTTTCTTT. Its translation: CSARAGLDYTEAFF.

This rearrangement joins TRBV6-2 or TRBV6-3 to TRBJ2-5; D is uncertain. CDR3 size: 17 residues. Germline values: CDR1 MNHEY, CDR2 SVGEGT. V lost 6 bases and J 1 base, leaving 21 bases between the germline ends. Here the CDR3 reads CASSQTSTALSQETQYF. The CDR3, as DNA: TGTGCCAGCAGCCAAACGTCGACTGCATTGTCCCAAGAGACCCAGTACTTC.